The 7 T cell receptor beta chains listed next were all sequenced from one sample in a study of blood T cell repertoires in COVID-19. Data came from immunoSEQ multiplex PCR; TCRdb stores just in-frame clones and leaves some out. The sample has about 480,000 clones; more than 75% are singletons. Sequencing was carried out using PBMCs or T cells enriched from blood (not recorded which). Source of these receptors: a woman between 40 and 55 years old who had recovered from COVID-19.

This chain connects TRBV6-5 to TRBJ2-5, with 10 bases lining up with TRBD2. CDR3 length: 14 amino acids. Germline values: CDR1 MNHEY, CDR2 SVGAGI. Losses at the gene ends were 6 bases for V and 7 bases for J; bases not matched to a gene: 8. CDR3 DNA: TGTGCCAGCAGGGGACTAGCGCCTCATGGGACCCAGTACTTC. Its translation is CASRGLAPHGTQYF.

The chain employs TRBV4-3 and TRBJ1-2, with D maybe TRBD1 (6 bases). The CDR3 extends over 15 amino acids. Germline V gene lookup returns CDR1 LGHNA and CDR2 YSLEER. V was clipped by 1 base and J by 4 bases, with 13 bases between them. The CDR3 region has the DNA TGCGCCAGCAGCCAAGGATTCAGGGGTAGCTATGGCTACACCTTC. Its protein product is CASSQGFRGSYGYTF.

The CDR3 sequence is CASSYRLARDTQYF. The DNA of the CDR3 is TGTGCCAGCAGTTACCGACTAGCAAGAGATACGCAGTATTTT. The chain is built from TRBV6-5 and TRBJ2-3; 7 nucleotides align to TRBD2. Germline lookup yields CDR1 MNHEY and CDR2 SVGAGI. CDR3 length equals 14 residues. Losses at the gene ends were 2 bases for V and 5 bases for J; bases not matched to a gene: 4.

The gene calls are TRBV28 and TRBJ1-3, with D possibly TRBD1 on 6 matching bases. The V and J ends lost 5 bases and 6 bases respectively, with 11 bases between them. The CDR3 sequence is 13 residues long. The germline V gene encodes CDR1 MDHEN and CDR2 SYDVKM. The CDR3 protein is CASSLGHPNTIYF. CDR3 nucleotide sequence: TGTGCCAGCAGTCTGGGACATCCAAACACCATATATTTT.

The rearrangement uses TRBV7-9 and TRBJ2-7, with D maybe TRBD1 (6 bases). Trimming pared 5 bases from V and 2 bases from J, leaving 13 bases between. The CDR3 is 14 amino acids. Looked up from germline, CDR1 is SEHNR and CDR2 is FQNEAQ (reference sequence). The CDR3 here is CASSPRQATYEQYF. In DNA, the CDR3 is TGTGCCAGCAGCCCCAGACAGGCAACCTACGAGCAGTACTTC.

The rearrangement links TRBV27 to TRBJ2-1; 10 bases agree with TRBD2. Germline V gene lookup returns CDR1 MNHEY and CDR2 SMNVEV (reference sequence). V shed 6 bases and J 0 bases; nucleotides not matched to a gene: 8. CDR3 length: 17 residues. CDR3 in amino acids: CASSRTSGGSSYNEQFF. The DNA for the CDR3 is TGTGCCAGCAGCCGGACTAGCGGCGGAAGCTCCTACAATGAGCAGTTCTTC.

The V and J genes are TRBV10-2 and TRBJ1-1; possibly TRBD1 for D (5 bases). The V gene's germline CDR1 is WSHSY and CDR2 SAAADI. CDR3 size: 12 residues. With 4 bases removed from V and 2 bases from J, the gap between germline ends came to 5 bases. The CDR3, as DNA: TGCGCCAGCAGTGGGGGCAACACTGAAGCTTTCTTT. Translation gives CASSGGNTEAFF.